This is a list of T cell receptor beta chains from one sample in a study of blood T cell repertoires in COVID-19. Repertoires were generated with immunoSEQ multiplex PCR, while TCRdb's copy carries only in-frame clones and drops some. The repertoire holds 250,000 to 300,000 clones, with 82% as singletons. The specimen was peripheral blood. The receptor set was obtained from a woman between 18 and 30 years old with acute or convalescent COVID-19. The CDR3 runs from the conserved cysteine through the conserved F or W. A D gene is named only where the DNA matches it firmly. The size entry is marked missing in some rows and otherwise reads once, few, many or a size class.

v_call: TRBV2; clone_size: -; j_call: TRBJ2-3; d_call: -; cdr3_aa: CASSEAQARGRTDTQYF; cdr3_nt: TGTGCCAGCAGTGAAGCGCAAGCCAGGGGCCGCACAGATACGCAGTATTTT
v_call: TRBV4-3; clone_size: -; j_call: TRBJ2-5; d_call: -; cdr3_aa: CASSPRLDQETQYF; cdr3_nt: TGCGCCAGCAGCCCCAGACTAGATCAAGAGACCCAGTACTTC
v_call: TRBV10-2; clone_size: -; j_call: TRBJ2-7; d_call: -; cdr3_aa: CASSMADSQYF; cdr3_nt: TGCGCCAGCAGTATGGCGGACTCACAGTACTTC
v_call: TRBV6-2/TRBV6-3; clone_size: -; j_call: TRBJ2-1; d_call: TRBD1; cdr3_aa: CASSRGTGREEQFF; cdr3_nt: TGTGCCAGCAGCCGCGGGACAGGGAGAGAGGAGCAGTTCTTC
v_call: TRBV9; clone_size: once; j_call: TRBJ2-1; d_call: -; cdr3_aa: CASSVVGAEQFF; cdr3_nt: TGTGCCAGCAGCGTAGTGGGAGCTGAGCAGTTCTTC
v_call: TRBV10-2; clone_size: -; j_call: TRBJ2-5; d_call: TRBD2; cdr3_aa: CASSPRTSGNGETQYF; cdr3_nt: TGCGCCAGCAGTCCCAGGACTAGCGGGAATGGGGAGACCCAGTACTTC
v_call: TRBV7-2; clone_size: -; j_call: TRBJ2-3; d_call: TRBD1; cdr3_aa: CASSSRPGQSTDTQYF; cdr3_nt: TGTGCCAGCAGCTCAAGGCCGGGACAGAGCACAGATACGCAGTATTTT
v_call: TRBV5-4; clone_size: -; j_call: TRBJ1-3; d_call: TRBD1; cdr3_aa: CASSLTSQGAGNTIYF; cdr3_nt: TGTGCCAGCAGCCTCACTTCACAGGGGGCTGGAAACACCATATATTTT
v_call: TRBV2; clone_size: -; j_call: TRBJ1-1; d_call: -; cdr3_aa: CATYREWGTEAFF; cdr3_nt: TGTGCCACGTACAGGGAATGGGGCACTGAAGCTTTCTTT
v_call: TRBV29-1; clone_size: -; j_call: TRBJ2-1; d_call: -; cdr3_aa: CSVSGSSYNEQFF; cdr3_nt: TGCAGCGTAAGCGGATCCTCCTACAATGAGCAGTTCTTC
v_call: TRBV6-6; clone_size: few; j_call: TRBJ1-6; d_call: TRBD1; cdr3_aa: CASSSGDRETYSPLHF; cdr3_nt: TGTGCCAGCAGCTCCGGGGACAGGGAGACCTATTCACCCCTCCACTTT
v_call: TRBV19; clone_size: -; j_call: TRBJ2-7; d_call: -; cdr3_aa: CASTRQGGAGEQYF; cdr3_nt: TGTGCCAGTACCCGGCAAGGGGGGGCGGGTGAGCAGTACTTC
v_call: TRBV19; clone_size: -; j_call: TRBJ1-1; d_call: -; cdr3_aa: CASSPDRLNTEAFF; cdr3_nt: TGTGCCAGTAGTCCCGACAGGCTGAACACTGAAGCTTTCTTT
v_call: TRBV19; clone_size: -; j_call: TRBJ1-1; d_call: -; cdr3_aa: CASSITPPGLLNTEAFF; cdr3_nt: TGTGCCAGTAGTATTACCCCCCCCGGACTCTTGAACACTGAAGCTTTCTTT
v_call: TRBV28; clone_size: -; j_call: TRBJ2-1; d_call: -; cdr3_aa: CASSFARNEQFF; cdr3_nt: TGTGCCAGCAGTTTCGCCAGGAATGAGCAGTTCTTC
v_call: TRBV27; clone_size: -; j_call: TRBJ1-1; d_call: -; cdr3_aa: CASSDANKGEAFF; cdr3_nt: TGTGCCAGCAGTGACGCGAATAAGGGGGAAGCTTTCTTT
v_call: TRBV6-2/TRBV6-3; clone_size: -; j_call: TRBJ2-7; d_call: TRBD1; cdr3_aa: CASSSGRDSFRPYEQYF; cdr3_nt: TGTGCCAGCAGTTCGGGCCGGGACAGCTTTCGACCCTACGAGCAGTACTTC
v_call: TRBV18; clone_size: few; j_call: TRBJ2-5; d_call: -; cdr3_aa: CASSPRSGQLQETQYF; cdr3_nt: TGTGCCAGCTCACCACGTTCGGGACAACTCCAAGAGACCCAGTACTTC
v_call: TRBV7-9; clone_size: -; j_call: TRBJ2-5; d_call: -; cdr3_aa: CASSPRNQETQYF; cdr3_nt: TGTGCCAGCAGCCCGCGCAACCAAGAGACCCAGTACTTC
v_call: TRBV5-4; clone_size: -; j_call: TRBJ1-4; d_call: -; cdr3_aa: CASSLEDRKLFF; cdr3_nt: TGTGCCAGCAGCTTGGAGGACAGAAAACTGTTTTTT
v_call: TRBV16; clone_size: -; j_call: TRBJ1-1; d_call: TRBD1; cdr3_aa: CASSLSETGGTEAFF; cdr3_nt: TGTGCCAGCAGCCTAAGTGAGACAGGGGGAACTGAAGCTTTCTTT
v_call: TRBV2; clone_size: once; j_call: TRBJ2-7; d_call: -; cdr3_aa: CASRSAEGRTYEQYF; cdr3_nt: TGTGCCAGCAGGAGCGCGGAGGGAAGAACCTACGAGCAGTACTTC